The table lists the clone carrying this T cell receptor (beta chain) with a count of one. Its cognate antigen is unknown. Germline-derived CDR1 and CDR2 are ENHRY and SYGVKD. Trimming stripped 4 bases from V and 4 bases from J, with 8 bases between. The CDR3 extends over 12 amino acids. The data derive from a study of cytomegalovirus exposure and HLA in healthy donors. Study conclusions and caveats: Owing to their indistinguishability, certain V segments, notably TRBV6-2 and TRBV6-3, were excluded. TCR beta chains associated with HLA were, in a later analysis, more clonally expanded than equally common others. The study put 160 or so TCR beta chains on its list as cytomegalovirus-associated.

Primers included in the PCR were 60 Vbeta and 13 Jbeta primers. Assay: immunoSEQ multiplex PCR; the TCRdb copy retains only in-frame clones and omits some. This sample has about 250,000 clones, with under 90% found just once. The source of this sequence is a girl aged 2-10 years in good health and CMV-seronegative. The specimen was PBMCs. The chain employs TRBV10-3 and TRBJ2-7; perhaps TRBD2 as D (5 bases). In DNA form, the CDR3 reads TGTGCCATCAGTGCGGAGGTTTACGAGCAGTACTTC. It translates to CAISAEVYEQYF.